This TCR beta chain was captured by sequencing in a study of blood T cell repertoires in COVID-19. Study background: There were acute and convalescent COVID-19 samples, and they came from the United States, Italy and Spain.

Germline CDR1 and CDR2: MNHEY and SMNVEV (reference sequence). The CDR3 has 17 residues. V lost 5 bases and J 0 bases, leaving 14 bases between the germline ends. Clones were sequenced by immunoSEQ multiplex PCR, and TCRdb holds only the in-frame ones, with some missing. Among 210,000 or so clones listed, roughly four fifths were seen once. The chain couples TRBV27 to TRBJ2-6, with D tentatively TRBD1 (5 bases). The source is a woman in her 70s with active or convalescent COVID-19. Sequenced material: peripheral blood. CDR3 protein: CASSRQHSSSGANVLTF. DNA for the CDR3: TGTGCCAGCAGTCGACAGCATTCAAGCTCTGGGGCCAACGTCCTGACTTTC.